This entry features one T cell receptor beta chain sequence. Individuals aged about 18 to 89 years were recruited from 20 to 25 US areas. Clones were sequenced by immunoSEQ multiplex PCR, and TCRdb holds only the in-frame ones, with some missing. The table includes about 210,000 clones, about nine tenths detected once. The record originates from a study of blood T cell repertoires in COVID-19. Germline CDR1 and CDR2: SEHNR and FQNEAQ (reference sequence). V shed 3 bases and J 5 bases; nucleotides not matched to a gene: 5. This CDR3 has 15 amino acids. This clonotype originated in a man aged 25-45 years in a cohort exposed to, infected with or recovered from COVID-19 (not recorded which). The rearrangement uses TRBV7-9 and TRBJ2-1, with 9 bases that match TRBD2. The sequencing sample was made of PBMCs or T cells enriched from blood (not recorded which). Written as DNA, the CDR3 is TGTGCCAGCAGCTTGAGTCTAGCGGGGCACAATGAGCAGTTCTTC. It codes for CASSLSLAGHNEQFF.